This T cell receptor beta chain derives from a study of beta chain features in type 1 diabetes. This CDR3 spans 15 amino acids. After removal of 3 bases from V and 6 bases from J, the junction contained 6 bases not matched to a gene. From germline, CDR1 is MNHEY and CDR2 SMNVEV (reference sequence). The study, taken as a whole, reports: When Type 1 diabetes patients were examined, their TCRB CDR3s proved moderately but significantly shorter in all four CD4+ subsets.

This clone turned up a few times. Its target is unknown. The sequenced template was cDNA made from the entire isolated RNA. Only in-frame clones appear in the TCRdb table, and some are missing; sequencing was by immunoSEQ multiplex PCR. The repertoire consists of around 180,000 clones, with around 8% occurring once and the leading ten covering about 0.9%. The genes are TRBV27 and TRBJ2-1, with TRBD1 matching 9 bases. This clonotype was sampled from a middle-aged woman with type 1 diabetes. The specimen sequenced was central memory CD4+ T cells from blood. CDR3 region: CASSLGGQGINEQFF. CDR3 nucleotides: TGTGCCAGCAGTTTGGGGGGACAGGGAATCAATGAGCAGTTCTTC.